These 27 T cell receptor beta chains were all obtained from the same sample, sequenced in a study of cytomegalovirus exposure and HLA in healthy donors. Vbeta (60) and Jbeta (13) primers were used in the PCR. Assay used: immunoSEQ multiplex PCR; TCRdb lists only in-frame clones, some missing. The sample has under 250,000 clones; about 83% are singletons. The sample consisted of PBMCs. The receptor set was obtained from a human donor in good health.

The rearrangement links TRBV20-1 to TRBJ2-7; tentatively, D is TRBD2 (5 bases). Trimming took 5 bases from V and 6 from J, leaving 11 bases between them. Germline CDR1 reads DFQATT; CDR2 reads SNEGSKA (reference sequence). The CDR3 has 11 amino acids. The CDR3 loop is CSAYLSGEQYF. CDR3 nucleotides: TGCAGTGCTTATCTGAGCGGCGAGCAGTACTTC.

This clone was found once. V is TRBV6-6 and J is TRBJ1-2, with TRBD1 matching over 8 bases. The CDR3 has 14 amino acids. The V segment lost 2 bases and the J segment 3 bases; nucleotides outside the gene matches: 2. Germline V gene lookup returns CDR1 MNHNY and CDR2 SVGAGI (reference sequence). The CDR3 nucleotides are TGTGCCAGCAGTTACCAGGGGGCCGACTATGGCTACACCTTC. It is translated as CASSYQGADYGYTF.

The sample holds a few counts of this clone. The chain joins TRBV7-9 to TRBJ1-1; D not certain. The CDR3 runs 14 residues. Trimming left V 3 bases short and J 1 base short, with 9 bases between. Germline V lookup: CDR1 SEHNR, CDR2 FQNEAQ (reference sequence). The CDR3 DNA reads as TGTGCCAGCAGCTTTCGGGGATCGAACACTGAAGCTTTCTTT. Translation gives CASSFRGSNTEAFF.

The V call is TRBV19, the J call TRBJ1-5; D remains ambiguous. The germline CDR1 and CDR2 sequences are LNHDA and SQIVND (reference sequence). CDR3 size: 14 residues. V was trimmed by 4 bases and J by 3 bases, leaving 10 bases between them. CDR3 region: CASSRENSNQPQHF. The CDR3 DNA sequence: TGTGCCAGTAGTAGGGAGAATTCCAATCAGCCCCAGCATTTT.

This CDR3 is CASSYDLGPTGNTIYF. The CDR3 bases are TGTGCCAGCAGTTACGATCTGGGGCCCACCGGAAACACCATATATTTT. The rearrangement links TRBV6-5 to TRBJ1-3; a possible D gene is TRBD1 (5 bases). Germline CDR1 and CDR2: MNHEY and SVGAGI. The CDR3 totals 16 residues. The V end lost 2 bases, the J end lost 4 bases, and 15 bases lay between the germline ends.

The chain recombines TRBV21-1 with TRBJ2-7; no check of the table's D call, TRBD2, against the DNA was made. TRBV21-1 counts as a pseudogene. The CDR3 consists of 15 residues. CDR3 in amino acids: CASSDRVTATYEQYF. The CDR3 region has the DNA TGTGCCAGCAGCGATCGGGTTACGGCCACCTACGAGCAGTACTTC.

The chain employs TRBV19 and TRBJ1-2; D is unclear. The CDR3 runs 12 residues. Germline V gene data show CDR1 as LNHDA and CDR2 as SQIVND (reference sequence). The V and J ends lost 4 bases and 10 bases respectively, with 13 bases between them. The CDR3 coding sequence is TGTGCCAGTAGTACCCCGGACCGGGACTACACCTTC. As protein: CASSTPDRDYTF.

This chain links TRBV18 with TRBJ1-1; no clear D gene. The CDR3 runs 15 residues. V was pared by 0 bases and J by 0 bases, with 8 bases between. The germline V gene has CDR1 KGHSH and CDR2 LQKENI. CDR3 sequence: CASSPPAGMNTEAFF. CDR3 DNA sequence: TGTGCCAGCTCACCACCTGCGGGCATGAACACTGAAGCTTTCTTT.

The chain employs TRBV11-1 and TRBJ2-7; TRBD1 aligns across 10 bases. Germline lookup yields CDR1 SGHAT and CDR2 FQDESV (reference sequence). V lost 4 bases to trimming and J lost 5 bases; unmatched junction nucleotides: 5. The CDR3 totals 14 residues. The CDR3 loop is CASSSRDRGDEQYF. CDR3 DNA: TGTGCCAGCAGCTCCCGGGACAGGGGTGACGAGCAGTACTTC.

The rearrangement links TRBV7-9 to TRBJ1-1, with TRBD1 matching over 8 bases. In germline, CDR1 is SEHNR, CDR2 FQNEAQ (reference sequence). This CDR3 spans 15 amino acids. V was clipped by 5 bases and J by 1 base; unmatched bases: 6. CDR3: CASSPKGTGNTEAFF. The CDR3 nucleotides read TGTGCCAGCAGCCCGAAAGGGACAGGGAACACTGAAGCTTTCTTT.

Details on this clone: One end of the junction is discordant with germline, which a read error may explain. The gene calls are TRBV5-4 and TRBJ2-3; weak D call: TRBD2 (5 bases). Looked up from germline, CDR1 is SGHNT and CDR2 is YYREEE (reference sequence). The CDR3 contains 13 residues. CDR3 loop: CASSLERPDTQYF. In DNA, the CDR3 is TGTGCCAGCAGCTTGGAGCGGCCAGACACGCAGTATTTT.

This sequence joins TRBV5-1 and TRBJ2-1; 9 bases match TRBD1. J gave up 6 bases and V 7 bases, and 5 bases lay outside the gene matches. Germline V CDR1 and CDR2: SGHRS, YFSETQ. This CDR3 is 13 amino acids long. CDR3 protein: CASGTGMPNEQFF. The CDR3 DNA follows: TGCGCCAGCGGGACAGGGATGCCCAATGAGCAGTTCTTC. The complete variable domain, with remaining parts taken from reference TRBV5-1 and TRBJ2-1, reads KAGVTQTPRYLIKTRGQQVTLSCSPISGHRSVSWYQQTPGQGLQFLFEYFSETQRNKGNFPGRFSGRQFSNSRSEMNVSTLELGDSALYLCASGTGMPNEQFFGPGTRLTVL.

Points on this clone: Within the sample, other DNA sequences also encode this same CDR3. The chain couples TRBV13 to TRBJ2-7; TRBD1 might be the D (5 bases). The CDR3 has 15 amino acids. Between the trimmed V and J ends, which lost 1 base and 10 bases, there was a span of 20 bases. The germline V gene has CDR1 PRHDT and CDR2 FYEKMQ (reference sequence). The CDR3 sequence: CASSLALTQGVGQYF. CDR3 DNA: TGTGCCAGCAGCTTAGCCTTAACTCAGGGCGTGGGACAGTACTTC.

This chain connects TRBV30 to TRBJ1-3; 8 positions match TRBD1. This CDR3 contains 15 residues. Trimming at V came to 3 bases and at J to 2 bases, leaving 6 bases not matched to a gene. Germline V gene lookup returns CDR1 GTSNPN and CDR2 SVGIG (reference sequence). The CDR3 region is CAWSPQGVTGNTIYF. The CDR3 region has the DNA TGTGCCTGGAGCCCACAGGGGGTCACTGGAAACACCATATATTTT.

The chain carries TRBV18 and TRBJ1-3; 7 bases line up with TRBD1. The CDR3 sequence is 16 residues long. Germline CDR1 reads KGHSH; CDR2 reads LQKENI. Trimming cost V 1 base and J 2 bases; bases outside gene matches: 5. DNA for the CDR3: TGTGCCAGCTCACCACGGGACAGCCCGGCTGGAAACACCATATATTTT. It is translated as CASSPRDSPAGNTIYF.

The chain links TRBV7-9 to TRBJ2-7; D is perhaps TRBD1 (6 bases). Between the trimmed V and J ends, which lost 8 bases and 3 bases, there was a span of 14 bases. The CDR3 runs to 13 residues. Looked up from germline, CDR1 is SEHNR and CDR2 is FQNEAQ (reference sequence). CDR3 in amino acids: CASHPKGHYEQYF. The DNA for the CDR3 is TGTGCCAGCCATCCTAAGGGACACTACGAGCAGTACTTC.

The CDR3 bases are TGTGCCAGCGCGGGGCAGGTCTCCCAAGAGACCCAGTACTTC. This encodes CASAGQVSQETQYF. The chain recombines TRBV10-3 with TRBJ2-5, with D tentatively TRBD2 (6 bases). CDR3 length equals 14 residues. Per germline, CDR1 ENHRY and CDR2 SYGVKD. V lost 10 bases, J lost 1 base, and 16 bases lay in between.

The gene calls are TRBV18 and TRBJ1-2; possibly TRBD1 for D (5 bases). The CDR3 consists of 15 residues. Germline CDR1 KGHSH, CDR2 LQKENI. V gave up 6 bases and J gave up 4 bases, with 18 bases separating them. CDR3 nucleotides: TGTGCCAGCTCCCCTGGTAGTAGGGGAAGCTATGGCTACACCTTC. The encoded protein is CASSPGSRGSYGYTF.

CDR3 protein: CASSPPDRASIEAFF. DNA for the CDR3: TGTGCCAGCAGTCCACCGGACAGGGCGAGTATTGAAGCTTTCTTT. This rearrangement joins TRBV28 to TRBJ1-1; 8 nucleotides line up with TRBD1. J was trimmed by 7 bases and V by 5 bases; bases with no gene match: 12. Germline CDR1 reads MDHEN; CDR2 reads SYDVKM. The CDR3 is 15 residues long.

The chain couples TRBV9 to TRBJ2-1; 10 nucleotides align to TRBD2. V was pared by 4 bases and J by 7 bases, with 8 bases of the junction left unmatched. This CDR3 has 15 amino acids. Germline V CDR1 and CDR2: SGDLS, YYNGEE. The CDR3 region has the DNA TGTGCCAGCAGCACCTCTAGCGGGAGCATAAATGAGCAGTTCTTC. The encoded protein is CASSTSSGSINEQFF.

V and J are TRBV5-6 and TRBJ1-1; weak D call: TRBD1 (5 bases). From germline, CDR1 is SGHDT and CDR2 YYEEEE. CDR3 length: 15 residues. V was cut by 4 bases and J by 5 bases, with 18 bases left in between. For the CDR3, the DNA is TGTGCCAGCAGCGACGCCTGGGGGGGATTAACTGAAGCTTTCTTT. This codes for CASSDAWGGLTEAFF.

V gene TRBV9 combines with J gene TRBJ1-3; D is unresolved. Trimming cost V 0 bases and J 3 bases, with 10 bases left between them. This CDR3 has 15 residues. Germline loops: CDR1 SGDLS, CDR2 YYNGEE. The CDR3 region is CASSVASRFGNTIYF. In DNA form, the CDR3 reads TGTGCCAGCAGCGTAGCTAGCCGGTTTGGAAACACCATATATTTT.

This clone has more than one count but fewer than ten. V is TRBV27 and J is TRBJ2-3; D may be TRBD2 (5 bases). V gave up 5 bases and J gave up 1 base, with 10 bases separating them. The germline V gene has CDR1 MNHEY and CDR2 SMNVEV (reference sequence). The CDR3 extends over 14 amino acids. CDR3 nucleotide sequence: TGTGCCAGCAGTCTAGCCTGGGGCACAGATACGCAGTATTTT. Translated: CASSLAWGTDTQYF.

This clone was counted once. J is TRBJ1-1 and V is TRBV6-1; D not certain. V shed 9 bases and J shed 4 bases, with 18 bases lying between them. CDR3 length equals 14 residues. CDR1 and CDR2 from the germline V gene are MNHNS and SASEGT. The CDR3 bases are TGTGCCAGTACGCCGAACCTACGCACCACTGAAGCTTTCTTT. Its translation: CASTPNLRTTEAFF.

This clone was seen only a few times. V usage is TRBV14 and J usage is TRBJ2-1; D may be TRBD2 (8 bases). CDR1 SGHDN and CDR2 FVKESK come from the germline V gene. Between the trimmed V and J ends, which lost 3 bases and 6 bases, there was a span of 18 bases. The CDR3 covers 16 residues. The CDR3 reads CASSQTGTRTFNEQFF. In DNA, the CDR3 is TGTGCCAGCAGCCAGACAGGGACTAGAACGTTCAATGAGCAGTTCTTC.

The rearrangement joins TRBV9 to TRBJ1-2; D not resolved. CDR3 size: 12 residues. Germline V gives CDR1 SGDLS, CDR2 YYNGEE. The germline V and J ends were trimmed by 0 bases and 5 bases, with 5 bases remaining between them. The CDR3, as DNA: TGTGCCAGCAGCGTAGACAGATATGGCTACACCTTC. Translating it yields CASSVDRYGYTF.

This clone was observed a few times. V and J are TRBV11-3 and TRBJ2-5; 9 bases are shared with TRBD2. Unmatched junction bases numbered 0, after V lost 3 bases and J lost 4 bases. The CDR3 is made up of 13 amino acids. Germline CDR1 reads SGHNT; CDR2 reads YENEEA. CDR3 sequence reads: CASSLTSGETQYF. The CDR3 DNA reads TGTGCCAGCAGCTTGACTAGCGGAGAGACCCAGTACTTC.